Detailed here is one T cell receptor (beta chain). Lesional scalp punch biopsies and peripheral blood were collected from alopecia areata patients. A FACSAria was used to sort CD4+ and CD8+ T cells. These cells came from PBMCs. The CDR3 totals 14 residues. Germline V gene sequence: CDR1 SGHDT, CDR2 YYEEEE. V dropped 0 bases and J dropped 10; count of bases not matched to a gene: 6. This entry belongs to a study of CD8+ T cells in alopecia areata. The wider study: Patients received oral tofacitinib, 5 to 10 mg twice daily, for moderate-to-severe alopecia areata. The tofacitinib course ran for 6 to 18 months and was followed by 6 months off drug.

RNA extraction was followed by reverse transcription into cDNA, which acted as the sequencing template. TCRdb keeps only in-frame clones here, not all; method: immunoSEQ multiplex PCR. This sample has 200,000 to 250,000 clones, with around 62% found just once. The J gene is TRBJ1-4, the V gene TRBV5-6, with 7 bases lining up with TRBD1. Sequencing used CD4+ T cells sorted from blood, obtained at week 0. This sequence originates from a human donor with alopecia areata. CDR3: CASSLEQGIGKLFF. The CDR3 DNA sequence: TGTGCCAGCAGCTTGGAACAGGGGATTGGAAAACTGTTTTTT. The full variable domain, with the rest looked up from reference TRBV5-6 and TRBJ1-4, is DAGVTQSPTHLIKTRGQQVTLRCSPKSGHDTVSWYQQALGQGPQFIFQYYEEEERQRGNFPDRFSGHQFPNYSSELNVNALLLGDSALYLCASSLEQGIGKLFFGSGTQLSVL.